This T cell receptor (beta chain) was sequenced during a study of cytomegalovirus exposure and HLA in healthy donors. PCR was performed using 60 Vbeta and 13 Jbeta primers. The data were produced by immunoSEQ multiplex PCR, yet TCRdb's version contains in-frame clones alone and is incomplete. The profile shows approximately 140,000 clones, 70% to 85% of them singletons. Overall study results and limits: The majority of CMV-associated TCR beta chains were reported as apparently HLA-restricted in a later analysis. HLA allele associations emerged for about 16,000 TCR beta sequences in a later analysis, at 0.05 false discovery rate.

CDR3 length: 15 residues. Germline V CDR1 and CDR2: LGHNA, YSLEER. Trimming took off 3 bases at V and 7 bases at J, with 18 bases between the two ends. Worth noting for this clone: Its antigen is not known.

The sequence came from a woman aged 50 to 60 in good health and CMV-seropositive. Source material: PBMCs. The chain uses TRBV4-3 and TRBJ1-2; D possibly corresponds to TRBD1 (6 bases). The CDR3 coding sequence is TGCGCCAGCAGCCAGCAAAACCAGGGGTTTGCTGGCTACACCTTC. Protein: CASSQQNQGFAGYTF.